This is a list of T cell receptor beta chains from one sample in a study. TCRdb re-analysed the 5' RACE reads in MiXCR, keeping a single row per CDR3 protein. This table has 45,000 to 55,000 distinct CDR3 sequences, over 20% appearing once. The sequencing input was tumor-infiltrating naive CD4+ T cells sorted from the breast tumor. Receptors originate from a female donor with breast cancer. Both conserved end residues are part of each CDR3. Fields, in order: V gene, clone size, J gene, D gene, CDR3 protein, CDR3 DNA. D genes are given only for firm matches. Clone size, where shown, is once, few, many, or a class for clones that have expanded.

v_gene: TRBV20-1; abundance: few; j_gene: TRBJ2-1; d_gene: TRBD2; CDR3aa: CSARAGTSGILEQFF; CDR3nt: TGCAGTGCTAGAGCTGGGACTAGCGGTATACTTGAGCAGTTCTTC
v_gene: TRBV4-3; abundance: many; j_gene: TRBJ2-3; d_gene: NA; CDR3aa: CASSQDLGTDTQYF; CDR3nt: TGCGCCAGCAGCCAAGATCTGGGCACAGATACGCAGTATTTT
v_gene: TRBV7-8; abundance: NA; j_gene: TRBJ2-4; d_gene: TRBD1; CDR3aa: CASSPTGQGGNIQYF; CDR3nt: TGTGCCAGCAGCCCTACGGGACAGGGGGGGAACATTCAGTACTTC
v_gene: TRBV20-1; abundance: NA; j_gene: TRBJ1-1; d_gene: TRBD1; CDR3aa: CSACGQALNTEAFF; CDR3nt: TGCAGTGCTTGCGGACAGGCCCTGAACACTGAAGCTTTCTTT
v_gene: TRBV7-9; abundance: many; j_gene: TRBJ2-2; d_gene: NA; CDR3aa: CASSFLNTGELFF; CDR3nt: TGTGCCAGCAGCTTCCTGAACACCGGGGAGCTGTTTTTT
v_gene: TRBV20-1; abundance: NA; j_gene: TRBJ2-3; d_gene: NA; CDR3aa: CSATDGGHTDTQYF; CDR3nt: TGCAGTGCCACGGACGGGGGCCACACAGATACGCAGTATTTT
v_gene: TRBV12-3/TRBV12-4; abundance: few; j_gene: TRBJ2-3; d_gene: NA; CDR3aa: CASRGAVDTQYF; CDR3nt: TGTGCCAGCAGGGGAGCAGTTGATACGCAGTATTTT
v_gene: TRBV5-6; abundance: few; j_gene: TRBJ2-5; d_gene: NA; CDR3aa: CASSPDSRETQYF; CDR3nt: TGTGCCAGCAGCCCGGACAGCCGAGAGACCCAGTACTTC
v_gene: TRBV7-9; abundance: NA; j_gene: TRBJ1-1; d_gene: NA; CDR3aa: CASSLLTTGEAFF; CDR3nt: TGTGCCAGCAGCCTCCTCACGACAGGCGAAGCTTTCTTT
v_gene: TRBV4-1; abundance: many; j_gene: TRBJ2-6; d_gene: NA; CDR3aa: CASSQVQTTGANVLTF; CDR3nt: TGCGCCAGCAGCCAAGTCCAAACAACTGGGGCCAACGTCCTGACTTTC
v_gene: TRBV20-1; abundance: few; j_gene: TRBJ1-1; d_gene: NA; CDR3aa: CSARGIIVGQQTNTEAFF; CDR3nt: TGCAGTGCTAGAGGGATTATAGTAGGACAGCAAACGAACACTGAAGCTTTCTTT
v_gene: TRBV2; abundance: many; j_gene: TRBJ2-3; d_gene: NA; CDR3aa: CASSELVVGTDTQYF; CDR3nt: TGTGCCAGCAGTGAGTTGGTAGTCGGCACAGATACGCAGTATTTT
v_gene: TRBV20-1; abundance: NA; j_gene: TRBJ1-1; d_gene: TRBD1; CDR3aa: CSAHRGTNTEAFF; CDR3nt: TGCAGTGCTCACAGGGGCACGAACACTGAAGCTTTCTTT
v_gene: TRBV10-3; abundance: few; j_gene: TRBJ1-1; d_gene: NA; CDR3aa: CAISESPDTEAFF; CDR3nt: TGTGCCATCAGTGAGTCACCCGATACTGAAGCTTTCTTT
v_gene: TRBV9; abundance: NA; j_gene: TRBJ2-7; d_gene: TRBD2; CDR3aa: CASSSSGTTYEQYF; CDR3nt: TGTGCCAGCAGCTCCAGCGGGACCACCTACGAGCAGTACTTC
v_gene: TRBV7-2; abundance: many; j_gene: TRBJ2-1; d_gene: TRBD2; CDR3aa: CASSSLAGAANEQFF; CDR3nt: TGTGCCAGCAGCTCATTAGCGGGAGCAGCGAATGAGCAGTTCTTC
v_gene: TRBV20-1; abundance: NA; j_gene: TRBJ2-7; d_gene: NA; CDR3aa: CSARVGSYEQYF; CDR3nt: TGCAGTGCTAGAGTGGGCTCCTACGAGCAGTACTTC
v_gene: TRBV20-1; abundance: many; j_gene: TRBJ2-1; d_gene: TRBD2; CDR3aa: CSAPTSGKSYNEQFF; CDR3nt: TGCAGTGCCCCGACTAGCGGGAAGTCCTACAATGAGCAGTTCTTC
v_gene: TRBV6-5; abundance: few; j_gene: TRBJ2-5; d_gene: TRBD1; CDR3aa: CASSRRQGQETQYF; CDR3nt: TGTGCCAGCAGCCGCAGACAGGGGCAAGAGACCCAGTACTTC
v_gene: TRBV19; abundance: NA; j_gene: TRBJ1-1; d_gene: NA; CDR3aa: CASSIDRGRADTEAFF; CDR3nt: TGTGCCAGTAGTATAGATCGGGGCAGGGCCGACACTGAAGCTTTCTTT
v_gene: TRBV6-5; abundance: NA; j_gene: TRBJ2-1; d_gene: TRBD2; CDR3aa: CASSYSPREAEQFF; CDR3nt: TGTGCCAGCAGTTATAGCCCGCGGGAGGCCGAGCAGTTCTTC
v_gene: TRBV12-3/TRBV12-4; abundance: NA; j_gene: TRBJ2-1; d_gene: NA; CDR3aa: CASSLTLGEYNEQFF; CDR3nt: TGTGCCAGCAGTTTAACACTAGGGGAATACAATGAGCAGTTCTTC
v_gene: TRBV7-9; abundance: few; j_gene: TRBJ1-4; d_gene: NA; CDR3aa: CASSLGVQNTNEKLFF; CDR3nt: TGTGCCAGCAGCTTAGGGGTTCAGAATACTAATGAAAAACTGTTTTTT
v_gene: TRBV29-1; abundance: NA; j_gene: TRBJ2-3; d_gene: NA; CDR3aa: CSVERQGRDTQYF; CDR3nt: TGCAGCGTTGAAAGGCAGGGGAGGGATACGCAGTATTTT
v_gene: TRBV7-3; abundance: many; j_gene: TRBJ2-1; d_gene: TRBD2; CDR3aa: CASSLWAGEGNEQFF; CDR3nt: TGTGCCAGCAGCTTATGGGCGGGGGAGGGGAATGAGCAGTTCTTC
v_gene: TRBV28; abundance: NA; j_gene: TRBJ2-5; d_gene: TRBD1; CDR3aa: CASSPGQGGVETQYF; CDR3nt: TGTGCCAGCAGCCCCGGACAGGGTGGCGTAGAGACCCAGTACTTC
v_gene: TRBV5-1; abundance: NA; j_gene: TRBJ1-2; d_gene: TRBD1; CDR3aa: CASSLARGPPNYGYTF; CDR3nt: TGCGCCAGCAGCTTGGCCAGGGGGCCTCCTAACTATGGCTACACCTTC
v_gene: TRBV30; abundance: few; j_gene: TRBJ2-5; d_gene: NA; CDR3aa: CAWIGQETQYF; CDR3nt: TGTGCCTGGATTGGGCAAGAGACCCAGTACTTC
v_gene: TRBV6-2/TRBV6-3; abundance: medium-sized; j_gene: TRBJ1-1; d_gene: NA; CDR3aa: CASSYPASVGTEAFF; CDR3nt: TGTGCCAGCAGTTACCCAGCCTCCGTCGGCACTGAAGCTTTCTTT
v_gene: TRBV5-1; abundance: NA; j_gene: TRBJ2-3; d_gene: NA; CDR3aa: CASSYSSTDTQYF; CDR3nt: TGCGCCAGCAGCTATTCTAGCACAGATACGCAGTATTTT